The 27 T cell receptor beta chains given below trace back to one sample, sequenced in a study of blood T cell repertoires in COVID-19 (dated by TCRdb to the early 2020s). Library preparation employed the immunoSEQ multiplex PCR assay. TCRdb took over this immuneACCESS table, retaining in-frame rearrangements with V and J assigned. Such tables are incomplete; in checked studies, under half of the missing clones stem from an unresolved V gene, and the remainder is unexplained. Counted in this sample were 200,000 to 300,000 clones; about 86% of them appeared once. The leading ten clones occupy 1.5% to 2% of the sample. The sequenced material came from peripheral blood. All receptors derive from a man between 25 and 39 years old with active or convalescent COVID-19.

The chain combines TRBV19 with TRBJ2-4; 9 bases are a match to TRBD2. CDR3 length: 19 residues. Looked up from germline, CDR1 is LNHDA and CDR2 is SQIVND (reference sequence). V was pared by 0 bases and J by 4 bases, with 13 bases of the junction left unmatched. CDR3 protein: CASSIDLGPSGVGKNIQYF. CDR3 nucleotide sequence: TGTGCCAGTAGTATAGATCTAGGGCCTAGCGGGGTAGGGAAAAACATTCAGTACTTC.

This sequence joins TRBV5-1 and TRBJ2-1; weak D call: TRBD1 (5 bases). Per the germline V gene, CDR1 is SGHRS and CDR2 is YFSETQ. V dropped 4 bases and J dropped 7 bases, with 18 bases sitting between them. This CDR3 has 15 amino acids. CDR3 nucleotides: TGCGCCAGCAGCCCCTCAGGGCCAGGAAGGAATGAGCAGTTCTTC. It specifies CASSPSGPGRNEQFF.

This chain uses TRBV5-1 with TRBJ2-7; 11 nucleotides line up with TRBD1. CDR1 is SGHRS, CDR2 YFSETQ, per germline. With V trimmed by 2 bases and J by 5 bases, 3 bases remained unmatched. This CDR3 is built from 14 residues. The chain's CDR3 is CASSFRTGGNEQYF. As DNA, the CDR3 is TGCGCCAGCAGCTTTCGGACAGGGGGCAACGAGCAGTACTTC.

The rearrangement uses TRBV5-6 and TRBJ1-1; 7 bases map to TRBD1. The trim removed 5 bases at V and 6 bases at J, leaving 7 bases unmatched. CDR1 and CDR2 (germline): SGHDT, YYEEEE. This CDR3 has 13 amino acids. In DNA, the CDR3 is TGTGCCAGCAGTCGGGTCAGGGGGGCTGAAGCTTTCTTT. This codes for CASSRVRGAEAFF. Variable domain in full (rest from reference TRBV5-6 and TRBJ1-1): DAGVTQSPTHLIKTRGQQVTLRCSPKSGHDTVSWYQQALGQGPQFIFQYYEEEERQRGNFPDRFSGHQFPNYSSELNVNALLLGDSALYLCASSRVRGAEAFFGQGTRLTVV.

The chain combines TRBV3-1 (or the pseudogene TRBV3-2) with TRBJ2-1; 9 bases map to TRBD1. The CDR3 totals 15 residues. Germline-derived CDR1 and CDR2 are LGHDT and YNNKEL (reference sequence). V dropped 5 bases and J dropped 2; count of bases not matched to a gene: 4. Here the CDR3 reads CASSWTGETYNEQFF. The CDR3 nucleotides are TGTGCCAGCAGCTGGACAGGGGAAACCTACAATGAGCAGTTCTTC.

The V gene is TRBV3-1 (or the pseudogene TRBV3-2), the J gene TRBJ1-2; 10 nucleotides match TRBD1. V shed 1 base and J 14 bases; nucleotides not matched to a gene: 10. This CDR3 region has 14 residues. Germline CDR1 is LGHDT and CDR2 is YNNKEL (reference sequence). The CDR3 DNA is TGTGCCAGCAGCCAAGGGACAGGGGGATTTGCACGGACCTTC. Translating gives CASSQGTGGFARTF.

CDR3 sequence reads: CASSWLAGAPRGANVLTF. The CDR3 bases are TGTGCCAGCAGCTGGCTAGCGGGGGCCCCGAGGGGGGCCAACGTCCTGACTTTC. This chain connects TRBV7-9 to TRBJ2-6; 10 bases fit TRBD2. V shed 4 bases and J 4 bases; nucleotides not matched to a gene: 10. The germline CDR1 and CDR2 sequences are SEHNR and FQNEAQ (reference sequence). The CDR3 is 18 amino acids.

The count of this clone is one. The rearrangement uses TRBV4-1 and TRBJ1-5, with D perhaps TRBD1 (6 bases). With 1 base removed from V and 3 bases from J, the gap between germline ends came to 16 bases. CDR1 is MGHRA and CDR2 is YSYEKL in the germline V gene. CDR3 size: 17 residues. The CDR3 region is CASSQGPARGVNQPQHF. Written as DNA, the CDR3 is TGCGCCAGCAGCCAAGGACCTGCCAGGGGCGTCAATCAGCCCCAGCATTTT.

The chain couples TRBV7-8 to TRBJ2-1; 10 bases line up with TRBD2. Per germline, CDR1 SGHVS and CDR2 FQNEAQ. V dropped 5 bases and J dropped 4; count of bases not matched to a gene: 8. This CDR3 is built from 16 residues. The CDR3 spells CASSPWRAGGYNEQFF. The CDR3, as DNA: TGTGCCAGCAGCCCATGGAGAGCGGGGGGGTACAATGAGCAGTTCTTC.

The V and J genes are TRBV27 and TRBJ2-3; TRBD2 is a possible D gene (5 bases). There are 14 residues in the CDR3. The ends were cut back, 4 bases at V and 2 bases at J, with 10 bases in the middle. Looked up from germline, CDR1 is MNHEY and CDR2 is SMNVEV (reference sequence). DNA of the CDR3: TGTGCCAGCAGTTCGGGCGGGTACACAGATACGCAGTATTTT. It is translated as CASSSGGYTDTQYF.

This clone was seen a handful of times. The V gene is TRBV18, the J gene TRBJ2-3; 15 bases fit TRBD2. The CDR3 sequence is 16 residues long. J lost 4 bases, V lost 3 bases, and 2 bases had no gene match. Germline V gene lookup returns CDR1 KGHSH and CDR2 LQKENI. CDR3 region: CASSPGLAGGPDTQYF. The CDR3 DNA follows: TGTGCCAGCTCACCGGGACTAGCGGGGGGTCCAGATACGCAGTATTTT.

This clone showed up just once. This chain links TRBV20-1 with TRBJ1-1; a possible D gene is TRBD1 (5 bases). The CDR3 loop spans 11 amino acids. V dropped 6 bases and J dropped 11 bases, with 16 bases sitting between them. Per the germline V gene, CDR1 is DFQATT and CDR2 is SNEGSKA (reference sequence). The CDR3 spells CSASTGARAFF. The CDR3, as DNA: TGCAGTGCCTCAACTGGGGCCCGGGCTTTCTTT.

The chain recombines TRBV11-2 with TRBJ2-1, with 9 bases lining up with TRBD2. The germline CDR1 and CDR2 sequences are SGHAT and FQNNGV. The CDR3 sequence is 13 residues long. V trimming: 2 bases; J trimming: 9 bases; junction bases outside the gene matches: 2. As DNA, the CDR3 is TGTGCCAGCAGCTTATCGCGGGGGGGTGAGCAGTTCTTC. Its translation: CASSLSRGGEQFF.

The chain is built from TRBV7-3 and TRBJ2-3; D is possibly TRBD2 (6 bases). In germline, CDR1 is SGHTA, CDR2 FQGTGA. The CDR3 has 16 residues. The V end lost 2 bases, the J end lost 4 bases, and 16 bases lay between the germline ends. The CDR3 spells CASSLEPVAAADTQYF. CDR3 DNA: TGTGCCAGCAGCTTAGAACCGGTAGCGGCGGCAGATACGCAGTATTTT.

The chain carries TRBV13 and TRBJ1-1; tentative D call: TRBD1 (5 bases). Germline CDR1 is PRHDT and CDR2 is FYEKMQ (reference sequence). The CDR3 contains 16 residues. The ends were cut back, 5 bases at V and 5 bases at J, with 21 bases in the middle. CDR3 coding DNA: TGTGCCAGCAGCATCATCCGCTCAGGGTTTTGGACTGAAGCTTTCTTT. Translation: CASSIIRSGFWTEAFF.

The chain combines TRBV4-3 with TRBJ2-3; 12 bases match TRBD2. Per the germline V gene, CDR1 is LGHNA and CDR2 is YSLEER. V shed 2 bases, J shed 1 base, and the junction held 10 bases outside the gene matches. The CDR3 consists of 19 residues. CDR3 residues: CASSQRTSGDIGGTDTQYF. The CDR3 region has the DNA TGCGCCAGCAGCCAAAGGACTAGCGGGGATATTGGGGGCACAGATACGCAGTATTTT.

This chain joins TRBV9 and TRBJ1-4; D is unresolved. The CDR3 is 13 amino acids. The ends were cut back, 0 bases at V and 8 bases at J, with 8 bases in the middle. The germline V gene has CDR1 SGDLS and CDR2 YYNGEE. The CDR3 sequence: CASSVVPGEKLFF. The CDR3 DNA reads TGTGCCAGCAGCGTAGTTCCGGGGGAAAAACTGTTTTTT.

J is TRBJ1-1 and V is TRBV9; perhaps TRBD1 as D (5 bases). CDR1 and CDR2 from the germline V gene are SGDLS and YYNGEE. Trimming cost V 1 base and J 4 bases, with 11 bases left between them. The CDR3 length is 14 residues. CDR3 region: CASSVRREVTEAFF. CDR3 DNA: TGTGCCAGCAGCGTACGCAGGGAGGTCACTGAAGCTTTCTTT.

V and J are TRBV27 and TRBJ2-5, with TRBD2 as a possible D gene (7 bases). The CDR3 covers 13 residues. In germline, CDR1 is MNHEY, CDR2 SMNVEV (reference sequence). Between the trimmed V and J ends, which lost 5 bases and 5 bases, there was a span of 12 bases. The CDR3 DNA follows: TGTGCCAGCAGTCTGGGGGGGGCGGAGACCCAGTACTTC. It yields the protein CASSLGGAETQYF.

This chain joins TRBV6-5 and TRBJ2-1; the D gene is possibly TRBD2 (6 bases). Germline values: CDR1 MNHEY, CDR2 SVGAGI. The ends were cut back, 11 bases at V and 1 base at J, with 18 bases in the middle. The CDR3 runs 15 residues. CDR3: CACSKGLPSYNEQFF. The CDR3 nucleotides are TGTGCCTGCTCAAAGGGACTCCCATCCTACAATGAGCAGTTCTTC.

This chain uses TRBV6-5 with TRBJ1-1; 8 nucleotides match TRBD1. Germline CDR1 and CDR2: MNHEY and SVGAGI. CDR3 size: 14 residues. V lost 6 bases to trimming and J lost 8 bases; unmatched junction nucleotides: 11. The CDR3 loop is CASRGTDREFEAFF. CDR3 nucleotide sequence: TGTGCCAGCAGAGGAACGGACAGGGAATTCGAAGCTTTCTTT.

The V gene is TRBV3-1 (or the pseudogene TRBV3-2), the J gene TRBJ1-6; D unclear. Trimming cost V 4 bases and J 0 bases, with 4 bases left between them. Germline CDR1 and CDR2: LGHDT and YNNKEL (reference sequence). The length of the CDR3 is 14 residues. CDR3 protein: CASSPISYNSPLHF. In nucleotides, the CDR3 is TGTGCCAGCAGCCCAATCTCCTATAATTCACCCCTCCACTTT.

J is TRBJ2-1 and V is TRBV4-2, with 7 bases that match TRBD1. The ends lost 0 bases at V and 5 bases at J; junction bases unmatched: 4. This CDR3 spans 15 amino acids. Germline V gene sequence: CDR1 LGHNA, CDR2 YNFKEQ. The CDR3 protein is CASSQDGTENNEQFF. The CDR3 nucleotides are TGTGCCAGCAGCCAAGATGGGACAGAAAACAATGAGCAGTTCTTC.

The chain employs TRBV11-3 and TRBJ2-2, with D unresolved. This CDR3 is built from 14 residues. The germline V gene encodes CDR1 SGHNT and CDR2 YENEEA. Between the trimmed V and J ends, which lost 6 bases and 1 base, there was a span of 9 bases. The CDR3 DNA follows: TGTGCCAGCAGATCCACACAGAACACCGGGGAGCTGTTTTTT. It yields the protein CASRSTQNTGELFF.

This chain links TRBV18 with TRBJ2-3, with 7 bases that match TRBD1. V shed 6 bases, J shed 2 bases, and the junction held 8 bases outside the gene matches. The CDR3 has 15 amino acids. In germline, CDR1 is KGHSH, CDR2 LQKENI. In nucleotides, the CDR3 is TGTGCCAGCTCCGAACAGACAGGGCCCACAGATACGCAGTATTTT. Its translation is CASSEQTGPTDTQYF. The full variable domain, its missing parts supplied by reference TRBV18 and TRBJ2-3, is NAGVMQNPRHLVRRRGQEARLRCSPMKGHSHVYWYRQLPEEGLKFMVYLQKENIIDESGMPKERFSAEFPKEGPSILRIQQVVRGDSAAYFCASSEQTGPTDTQYFGPGTRLTVL.

This clone was detected once. This sequence joins TRBV30 and TRBJ2-1; 10 bases are a match to TRBD2. Germline CDR1 reads GTSNPN; CDR2 reads SVGIG (reference sequence). There are 16 residues in the CDR3. V lost 2 bases and J lost 5; bases outside the gene matches: 9. This CDR3 is CAWSRPLAGGNNEQFF. The CDR3 bases are TGTGCCTGGAGTCGACCCTTAGCGGGGGGCAACAATGAGCAGTTCTTC.

V usage is TRBV3-1 (or the pseudogene TRBV3-2) and J usage is TRBJ1-2, with 11 bases fitting TRBD1. The CDR3 sequence is 15 residues long. V lost 3 bases to trimming and J lost 2 bases; unmatched junction nucleotides: 2. Germline lookup yields CDR1 LGHDT and CDR2 YNNKEL (reference sequence). The CDR3 DNA reads as TGTGCCAGCAGCCAGGGGACAGGGGGGAACTATGGCTACACCTTC. Protein product: CASSQGTGGNYGYTF.